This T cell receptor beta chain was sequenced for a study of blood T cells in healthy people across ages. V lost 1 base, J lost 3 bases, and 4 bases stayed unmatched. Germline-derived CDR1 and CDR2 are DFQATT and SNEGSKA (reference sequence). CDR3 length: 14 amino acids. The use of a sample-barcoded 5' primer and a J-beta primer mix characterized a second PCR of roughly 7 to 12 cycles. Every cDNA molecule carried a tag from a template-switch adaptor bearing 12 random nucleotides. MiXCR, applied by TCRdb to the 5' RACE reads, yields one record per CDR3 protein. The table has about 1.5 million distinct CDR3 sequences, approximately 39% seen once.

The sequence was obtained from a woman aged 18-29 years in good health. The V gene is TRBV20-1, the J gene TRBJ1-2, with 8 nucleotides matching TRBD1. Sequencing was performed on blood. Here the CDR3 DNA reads TGCAGTGCTAGAGGACAGGGGCAGGACTATGGCTACACCTTC. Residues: CSARGQGQDYGYTF.